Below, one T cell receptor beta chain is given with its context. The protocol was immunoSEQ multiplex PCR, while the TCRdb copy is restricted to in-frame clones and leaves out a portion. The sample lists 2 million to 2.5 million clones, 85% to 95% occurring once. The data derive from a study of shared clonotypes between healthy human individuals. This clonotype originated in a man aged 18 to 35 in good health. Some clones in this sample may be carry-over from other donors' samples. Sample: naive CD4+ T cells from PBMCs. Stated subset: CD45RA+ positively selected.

The CDR3 spells CASSPVPYEQYF. The CDR3 region has the DNA TGTGCCAGCAGTCCGGTCCCCTACGAGCAGTACTTC. J is TRBJ2-7 and V is TRBV25-1; the D is unclear. The germline CDR1 and CDR2 sequences are MGHDK and SYGVNS. Trimming cost V 5 bases and J 2 bases, with 7 bases left between them. This CDR3 is built from 12 residues.